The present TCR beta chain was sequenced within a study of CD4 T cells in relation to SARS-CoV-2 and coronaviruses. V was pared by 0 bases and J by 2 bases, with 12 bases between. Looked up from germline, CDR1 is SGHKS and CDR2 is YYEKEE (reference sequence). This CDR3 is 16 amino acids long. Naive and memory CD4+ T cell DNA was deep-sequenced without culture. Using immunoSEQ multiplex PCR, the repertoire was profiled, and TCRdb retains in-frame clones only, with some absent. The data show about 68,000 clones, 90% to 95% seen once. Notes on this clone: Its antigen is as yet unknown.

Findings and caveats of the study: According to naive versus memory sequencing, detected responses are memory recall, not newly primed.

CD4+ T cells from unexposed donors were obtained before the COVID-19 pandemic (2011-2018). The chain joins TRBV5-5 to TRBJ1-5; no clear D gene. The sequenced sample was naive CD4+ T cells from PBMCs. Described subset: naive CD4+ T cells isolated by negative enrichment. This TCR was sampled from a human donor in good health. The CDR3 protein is CASSLASGWGNQPQHF. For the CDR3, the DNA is TGTGCCAGCAGCTTGGCAAGTGGCTGGGGCAATCAGCCCCAGCATTTT.